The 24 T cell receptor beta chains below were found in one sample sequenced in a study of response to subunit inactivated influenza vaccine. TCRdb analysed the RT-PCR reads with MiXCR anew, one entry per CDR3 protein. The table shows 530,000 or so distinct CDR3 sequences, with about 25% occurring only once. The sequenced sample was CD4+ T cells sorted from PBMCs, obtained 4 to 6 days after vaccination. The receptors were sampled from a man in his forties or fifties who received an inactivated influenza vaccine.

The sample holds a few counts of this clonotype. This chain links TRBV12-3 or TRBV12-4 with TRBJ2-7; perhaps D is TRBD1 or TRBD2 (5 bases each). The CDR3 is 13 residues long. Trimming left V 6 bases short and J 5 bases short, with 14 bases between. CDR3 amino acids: CASSGAAQHEQYF. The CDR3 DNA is TGTGCCAGCAGCGGGGCGGCTCAACACGAGCAGTACTTC.

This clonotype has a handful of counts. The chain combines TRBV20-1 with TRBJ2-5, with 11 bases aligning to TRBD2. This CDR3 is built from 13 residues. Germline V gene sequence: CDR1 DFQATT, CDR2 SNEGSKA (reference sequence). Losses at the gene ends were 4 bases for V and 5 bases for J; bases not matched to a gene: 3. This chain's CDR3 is CSAIAGGQETQYF. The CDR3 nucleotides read TGCAGTGCTATAGCGGGGGGGCAGGAGACCCAGTACTTC.

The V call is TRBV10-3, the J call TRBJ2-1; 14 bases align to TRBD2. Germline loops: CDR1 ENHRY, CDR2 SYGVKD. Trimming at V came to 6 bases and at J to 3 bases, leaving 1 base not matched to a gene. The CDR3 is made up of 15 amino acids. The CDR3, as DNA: TGTGCCATCAGAGGGACTAGCGGGGGCTACAATGAGCAGTTCTTC. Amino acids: CAIRGTSGGYNEQFF.

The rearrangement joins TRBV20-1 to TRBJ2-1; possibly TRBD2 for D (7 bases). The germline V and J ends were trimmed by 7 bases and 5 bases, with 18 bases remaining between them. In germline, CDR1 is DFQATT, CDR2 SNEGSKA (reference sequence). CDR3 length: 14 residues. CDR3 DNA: TGCAGTGTCATCGCGGGGGCCGGTGACAATGAGCAGTTCTTC. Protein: CSVIAGAGDNEQFF.

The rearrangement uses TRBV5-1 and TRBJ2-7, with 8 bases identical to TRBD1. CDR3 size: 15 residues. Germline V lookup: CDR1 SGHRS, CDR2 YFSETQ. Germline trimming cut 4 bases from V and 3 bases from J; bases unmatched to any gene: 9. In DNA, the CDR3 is TGCGCCAGCAGCGTCGGGACAGGCAACTTCTACGAGCAGTACTTC. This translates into CASSVGTGNFYEQYF.

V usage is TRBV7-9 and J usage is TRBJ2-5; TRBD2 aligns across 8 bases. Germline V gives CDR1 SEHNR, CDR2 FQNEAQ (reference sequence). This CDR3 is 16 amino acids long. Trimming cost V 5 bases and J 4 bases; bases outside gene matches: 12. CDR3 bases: TGTGCCAGCAGCCCTCCCGGGACTAGACACATAGAGACCCAGTACTTC. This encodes CASSPPGTRHIETQYF.

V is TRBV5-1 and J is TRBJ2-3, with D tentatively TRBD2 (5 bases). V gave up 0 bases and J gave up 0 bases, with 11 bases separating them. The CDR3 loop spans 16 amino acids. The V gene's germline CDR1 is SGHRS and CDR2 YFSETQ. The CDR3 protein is CASSLGGSSSTDTQYF. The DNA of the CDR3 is TGCGCCAGCAGCTTGGGCGGGTCTAGCAGCACAGATACGCAGTATTTT.

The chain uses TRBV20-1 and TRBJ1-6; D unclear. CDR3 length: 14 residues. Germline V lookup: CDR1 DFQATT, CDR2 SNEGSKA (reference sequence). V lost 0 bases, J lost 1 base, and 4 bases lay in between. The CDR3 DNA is TGCAGTGCTAGAGATAGTTCCTATAATTCACCCCTCCACTTT. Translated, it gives CSARDSSYNSPLHF.

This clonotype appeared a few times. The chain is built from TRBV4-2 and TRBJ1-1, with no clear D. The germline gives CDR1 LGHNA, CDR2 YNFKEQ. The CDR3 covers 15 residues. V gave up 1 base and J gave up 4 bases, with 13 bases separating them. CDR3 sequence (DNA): TGTGCCAGCAGCCAAGTTGGGGAGGGTTTCACTGAAGCTTTCTTT. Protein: CASSQVGEGFTEAFF.

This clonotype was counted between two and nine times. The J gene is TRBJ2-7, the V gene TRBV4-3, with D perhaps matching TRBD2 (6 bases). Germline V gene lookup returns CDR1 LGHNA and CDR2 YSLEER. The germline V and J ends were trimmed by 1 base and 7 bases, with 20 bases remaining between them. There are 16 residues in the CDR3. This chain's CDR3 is CASSQGPLLTAGEQYF. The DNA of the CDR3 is TGCGCCAGCAGCCAAGGTCCTCTCCTAACGGCGGGGGAGCAGTACTTC.

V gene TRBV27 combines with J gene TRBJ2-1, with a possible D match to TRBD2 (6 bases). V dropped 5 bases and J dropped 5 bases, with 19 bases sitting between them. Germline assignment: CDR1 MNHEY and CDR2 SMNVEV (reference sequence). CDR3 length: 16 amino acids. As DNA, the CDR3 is TGTGCCAGCAGTCCGGGATCCTGGCGGGGAAACAATGAGCAGTTCTTC. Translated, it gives CASSPGSWRGNNEQFF.

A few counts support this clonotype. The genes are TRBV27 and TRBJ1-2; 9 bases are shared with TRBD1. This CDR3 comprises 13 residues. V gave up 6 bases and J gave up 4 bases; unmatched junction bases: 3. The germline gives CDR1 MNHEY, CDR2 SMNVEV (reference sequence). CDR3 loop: CASSRTGVYGYTF. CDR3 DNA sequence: TGTGCCAGCAGCCGGACAGGGGTCTATGGCTACACCTTC.

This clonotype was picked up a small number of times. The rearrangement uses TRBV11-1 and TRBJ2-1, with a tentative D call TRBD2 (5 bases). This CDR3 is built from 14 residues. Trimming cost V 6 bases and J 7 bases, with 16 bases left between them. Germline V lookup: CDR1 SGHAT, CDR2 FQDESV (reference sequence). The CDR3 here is CASRADGLRNEQFF. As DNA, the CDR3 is TGTGCCAGCAGGGCGGACGGACTCCGAAATGAGCAGTTCTTC.

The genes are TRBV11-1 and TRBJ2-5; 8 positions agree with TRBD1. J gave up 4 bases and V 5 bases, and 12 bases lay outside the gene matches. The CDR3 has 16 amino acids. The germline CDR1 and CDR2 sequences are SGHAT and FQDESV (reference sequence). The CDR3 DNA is TGTGCCAGCAGCCTCCGAGGACAGGGAAGGGGAGAGACCCAGTACTTC. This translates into CASSLRGQGRGETQYF.

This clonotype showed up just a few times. CDR3 sequence: CSGFGATYEQYF. The CDR3 DNA sequence: TGCAGTGGTTTTGGAGCGACCTACGAGCAGTACTTC. V gene TRBV20-1 combines with J gene TRBJ2-7; D unresolved. The CDR3 totals 12 residues. Germline values: CDR1 DFQATT, CDR2 SNEGSKA (reference sequence). V dropped 7 bases and J dropped 2 bases, with 12 bases sitting between them.

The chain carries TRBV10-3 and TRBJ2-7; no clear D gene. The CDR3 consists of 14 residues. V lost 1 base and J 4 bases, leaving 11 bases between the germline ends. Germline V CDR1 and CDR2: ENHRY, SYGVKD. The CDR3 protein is CAISEFRSDYEQYF. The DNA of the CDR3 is TGTGCCATCAGTGAGTTTAGGTCTGATTACGAGCAGTACTTC.

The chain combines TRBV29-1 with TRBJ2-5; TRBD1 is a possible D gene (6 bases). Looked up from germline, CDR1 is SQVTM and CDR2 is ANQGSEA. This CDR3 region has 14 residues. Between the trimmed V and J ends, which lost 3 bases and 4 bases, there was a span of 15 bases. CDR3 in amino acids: CSVDGLRGRETQYF. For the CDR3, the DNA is TGCAGCGTTGACGGGCTCAGGGGACGAGAGACCCAGTACTTC.

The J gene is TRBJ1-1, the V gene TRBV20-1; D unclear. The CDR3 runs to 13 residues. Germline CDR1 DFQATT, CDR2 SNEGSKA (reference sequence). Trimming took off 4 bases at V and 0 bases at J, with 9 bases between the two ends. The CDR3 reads CSAMRSMNTEAFF. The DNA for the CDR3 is TGCAGTGCTATGCGGTCCATGAACACTGAAGCTTTCTTT.

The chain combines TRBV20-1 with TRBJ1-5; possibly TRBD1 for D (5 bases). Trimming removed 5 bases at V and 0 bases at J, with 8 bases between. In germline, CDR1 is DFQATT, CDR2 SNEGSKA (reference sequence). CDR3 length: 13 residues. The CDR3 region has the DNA TGCAGTGCTGAAGGGGATAGCAATCAGCCCCAGCATTTT. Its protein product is CSAEGDSNQPQHF.

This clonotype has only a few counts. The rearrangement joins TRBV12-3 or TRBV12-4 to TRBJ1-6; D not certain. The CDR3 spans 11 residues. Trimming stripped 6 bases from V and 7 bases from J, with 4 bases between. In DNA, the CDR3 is TGTGCCAGCAGGGCAAATTCACCCCTCCACTTT. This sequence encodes CASRANSPLHF.

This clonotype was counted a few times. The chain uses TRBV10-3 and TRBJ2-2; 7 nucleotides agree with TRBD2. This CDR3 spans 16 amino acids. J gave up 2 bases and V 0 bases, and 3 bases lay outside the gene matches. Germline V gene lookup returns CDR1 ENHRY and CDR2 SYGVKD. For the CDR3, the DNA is TGTGCCATCAGTGAGTCGGCTAGCGGAAACACCGGGGAGCTGTTTTTT. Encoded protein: CAISESASGNTGELFF.

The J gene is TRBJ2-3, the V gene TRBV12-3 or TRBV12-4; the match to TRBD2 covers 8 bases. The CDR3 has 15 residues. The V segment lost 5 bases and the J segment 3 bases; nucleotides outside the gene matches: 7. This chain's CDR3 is CASSREGLETDTQYF. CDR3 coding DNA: TGTGCCAGCAGTCGTGAGGGACTAGAAACAGATACGCAGTATTTT.

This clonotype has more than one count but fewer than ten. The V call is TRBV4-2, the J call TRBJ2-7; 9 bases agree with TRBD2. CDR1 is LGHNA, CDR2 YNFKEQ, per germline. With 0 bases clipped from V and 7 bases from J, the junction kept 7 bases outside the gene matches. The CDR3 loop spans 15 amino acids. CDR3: CASSQEISGRQEQYF. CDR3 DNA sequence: TGTGCCAGCAGCCAAGAGATTAGCGGGAGACAAGAGCAGTACTTC.

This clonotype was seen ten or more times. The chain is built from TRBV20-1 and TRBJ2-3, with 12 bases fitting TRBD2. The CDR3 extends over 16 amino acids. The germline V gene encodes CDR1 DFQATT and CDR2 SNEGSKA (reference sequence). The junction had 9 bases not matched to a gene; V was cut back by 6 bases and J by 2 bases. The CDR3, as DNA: TGCAGTGCCTCCGGACTAGCGGGATACATCACAGATACGCAGTATTTT. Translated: CSASGLAGYITDTQYF.